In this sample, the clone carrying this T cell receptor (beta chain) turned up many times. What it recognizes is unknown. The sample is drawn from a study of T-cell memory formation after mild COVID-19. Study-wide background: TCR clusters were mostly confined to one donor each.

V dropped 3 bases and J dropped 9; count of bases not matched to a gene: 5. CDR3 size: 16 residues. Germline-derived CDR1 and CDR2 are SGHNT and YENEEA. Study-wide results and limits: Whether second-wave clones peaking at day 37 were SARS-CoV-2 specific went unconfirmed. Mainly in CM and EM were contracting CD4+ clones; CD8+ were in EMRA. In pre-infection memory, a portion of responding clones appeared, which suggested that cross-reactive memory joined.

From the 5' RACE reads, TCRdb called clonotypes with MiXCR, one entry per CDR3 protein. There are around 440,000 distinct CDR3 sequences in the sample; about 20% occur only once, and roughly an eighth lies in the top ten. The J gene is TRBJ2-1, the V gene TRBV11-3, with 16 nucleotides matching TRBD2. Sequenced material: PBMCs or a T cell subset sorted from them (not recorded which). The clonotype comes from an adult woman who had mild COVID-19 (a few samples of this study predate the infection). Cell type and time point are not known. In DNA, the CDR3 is TGTGCCAGCAGCTTGGGACTAGCGGGAGGGAGTAGTGAGCAGTTCTTC. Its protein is CASSLGLAGGSSEQFF.